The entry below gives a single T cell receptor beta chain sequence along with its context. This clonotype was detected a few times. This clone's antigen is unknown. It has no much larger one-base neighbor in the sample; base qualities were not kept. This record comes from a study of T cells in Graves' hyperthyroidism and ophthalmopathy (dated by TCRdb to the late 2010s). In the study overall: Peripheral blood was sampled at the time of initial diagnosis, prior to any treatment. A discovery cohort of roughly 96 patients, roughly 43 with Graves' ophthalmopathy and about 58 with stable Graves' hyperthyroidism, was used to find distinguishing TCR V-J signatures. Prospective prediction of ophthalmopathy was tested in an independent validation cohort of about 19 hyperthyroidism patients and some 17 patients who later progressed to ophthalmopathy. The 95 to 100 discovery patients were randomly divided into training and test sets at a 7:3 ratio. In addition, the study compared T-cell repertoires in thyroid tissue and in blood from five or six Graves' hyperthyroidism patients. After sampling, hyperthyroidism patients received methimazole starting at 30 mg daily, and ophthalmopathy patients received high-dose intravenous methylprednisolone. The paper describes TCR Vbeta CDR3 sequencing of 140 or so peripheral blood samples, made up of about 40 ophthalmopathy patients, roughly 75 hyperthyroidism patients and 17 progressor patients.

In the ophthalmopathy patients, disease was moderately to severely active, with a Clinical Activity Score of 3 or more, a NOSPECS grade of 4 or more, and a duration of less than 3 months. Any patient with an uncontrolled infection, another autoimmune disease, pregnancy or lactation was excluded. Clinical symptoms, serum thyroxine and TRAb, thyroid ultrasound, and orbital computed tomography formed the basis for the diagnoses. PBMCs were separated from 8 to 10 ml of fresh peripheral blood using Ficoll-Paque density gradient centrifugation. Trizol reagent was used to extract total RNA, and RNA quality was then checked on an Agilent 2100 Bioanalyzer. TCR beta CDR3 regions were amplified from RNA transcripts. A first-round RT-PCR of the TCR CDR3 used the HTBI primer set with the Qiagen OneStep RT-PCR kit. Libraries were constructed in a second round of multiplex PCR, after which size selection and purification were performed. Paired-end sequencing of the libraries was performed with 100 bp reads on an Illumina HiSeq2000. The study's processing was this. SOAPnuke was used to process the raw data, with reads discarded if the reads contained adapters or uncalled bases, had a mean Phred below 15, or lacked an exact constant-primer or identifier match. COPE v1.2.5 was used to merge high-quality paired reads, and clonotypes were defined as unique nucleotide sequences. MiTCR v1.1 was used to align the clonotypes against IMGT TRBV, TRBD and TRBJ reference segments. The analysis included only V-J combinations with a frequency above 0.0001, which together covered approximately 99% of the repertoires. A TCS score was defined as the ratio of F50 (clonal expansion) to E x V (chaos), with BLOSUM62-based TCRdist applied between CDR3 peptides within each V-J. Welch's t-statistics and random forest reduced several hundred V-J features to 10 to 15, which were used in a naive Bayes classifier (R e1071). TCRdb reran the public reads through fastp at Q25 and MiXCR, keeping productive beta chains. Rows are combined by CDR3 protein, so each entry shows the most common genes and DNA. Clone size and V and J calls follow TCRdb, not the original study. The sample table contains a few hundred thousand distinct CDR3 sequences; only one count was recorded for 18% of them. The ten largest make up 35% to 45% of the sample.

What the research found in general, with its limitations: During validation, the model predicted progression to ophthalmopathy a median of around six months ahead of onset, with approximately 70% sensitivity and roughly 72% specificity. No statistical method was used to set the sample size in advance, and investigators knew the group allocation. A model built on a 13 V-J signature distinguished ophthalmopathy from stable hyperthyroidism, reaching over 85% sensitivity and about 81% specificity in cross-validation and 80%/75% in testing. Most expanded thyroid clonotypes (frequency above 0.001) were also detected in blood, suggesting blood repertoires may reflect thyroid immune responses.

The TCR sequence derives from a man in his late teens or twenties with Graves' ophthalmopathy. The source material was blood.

The bases read TGCAGTGCTGCCGCGGGCACAGATACGCAGTATTTT. This yields the protein CSAAAGTDTQYF. Rearrangement joined TRBV20-1 to TRBJ2-3; no confident D gene assignment can be made. The CDR1 and CDR2 encoded by the germline V gene (reference sequence) are DFQATT and SNEGSKA. Measured from the cysteine to the phenylalanine, the CDR3 is 12 residues long. Only the CDR3 DNA is retained, 36 bases long and in frame from the first base. V and J lose 5 bases and 1 base, and a span of 7 bases separates them.